What follows describes a single T cell receptor beta chain. Its matching antigen is unknown. This sample was taken from a study of tissue T cells after allogeneic stem cell transplantation. Findings of the study overall: Motif-based clustering found tissue-specific repertoire signatures shared across patients, though few clones were shared. Blood and spleen captured only part of the tissue TCR repertoire.

The V gene end was trimmed by 3 bases and the J gene end by 5 bases; junction bases not matched to a gene: 13. This CDR3 has 17 amino acids. Germline-derived CDR1 and CDR2 are LGHNA and YNFKEQ. Assay: immunoSEQ multiplex PCR; the TCRdb copy retains only in-frame clones and omits some. The table has some 25,000 clones, less than 85% seen once. The specimen comprised tissue from the ileum, sampled at autopsy. This chain links TRBV4-2 with TRBJ2-3, with 8 bases aligning to TRBD2. The TCR originated in an older female donor with lung cancer. In DNA, the CDR3 is TGTGCCAGCAGCCACCGGGGGAGAGCGGGAGAAGAAGATACGCAGTATTTT. Translating it yields CASSHRGRAGEEDTQYF.